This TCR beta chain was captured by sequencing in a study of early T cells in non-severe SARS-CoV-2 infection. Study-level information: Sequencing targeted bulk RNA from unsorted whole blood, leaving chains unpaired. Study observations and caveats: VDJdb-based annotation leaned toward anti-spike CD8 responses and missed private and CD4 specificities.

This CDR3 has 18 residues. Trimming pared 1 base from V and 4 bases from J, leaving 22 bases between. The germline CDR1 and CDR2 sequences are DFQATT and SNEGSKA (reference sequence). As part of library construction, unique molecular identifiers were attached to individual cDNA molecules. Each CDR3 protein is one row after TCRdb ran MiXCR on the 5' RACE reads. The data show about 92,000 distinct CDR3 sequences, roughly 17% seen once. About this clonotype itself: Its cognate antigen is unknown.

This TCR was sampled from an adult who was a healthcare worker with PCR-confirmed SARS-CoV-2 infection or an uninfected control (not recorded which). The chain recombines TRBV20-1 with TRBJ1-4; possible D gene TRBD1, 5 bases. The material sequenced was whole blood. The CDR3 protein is CSARVAGRQKSFNEKLFF. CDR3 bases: TGCAGTGCTAGAGTCGCGGGGCGGCAGAAGAGCTTTAATGAAAAACTGTTTTTT.